This TCR beta chain was found in a study of blood T cell repertoires in COVID-19. On the study more broadly: In each case, the material was cDNA or gDNA derived from T cells, B-cell-depleted T cells, or PBMCs.

Recruitment covered about 26 US areas and drew participants whose ages spanned roughly 18 to 89 years. Participants were placed into cohorts based on the clinical history they reported. Assay: immunoSEQ multiplex PCR; the TCRdb copy retains only in-frame clones and omits some. The table includes hundreds of thousands of clones, 86% detected once. This CDR3 is built from 14 residues. CDR1 is SGDLS, CDR2 YYNGEE, per germline. Trimming took off 0 bases at V and 0 bases at J, with 4 bases between the two ends. The sample comprised PBMCs or T cells enriched from blood (not recorded which). The V gene is TRBV9, the J gene TRBJ1-3, with no clear D. The receptor comes from a woman aged 40 to 50 with acute COVID-19. CDR3 residues: CASSVADSGNTIYF. CDR3 in DNA: TGTGCCAGCAGCGTAGCAGACTCTGGAAACACCATATATTTT. Full variable domain (missing parts from reference TRBV9 and TRBJ1-3): DSGVTQTPKHLITATGQRVTLRCSPRSGDLSVYWYQQSLDQGLQFLIQYYNGEERAKGNILERFSAQQFPDLHSELNLSSLELGDSALYFCASSVADSGNTIYFGEGSWLTVV.